The sequence of this T cell receptor beta chain was determined in a study of blood T cell repertoires in COVID-19. Repertoires were generated with immunoSEQ multiplex PCR, while TCRdb's copy carries only in-frame clones and drops some. Here the sample spans roughly 150,000 clones, approximately 91% being singletons. A Seattle source enrolled patients during active infection and followed them longitudinally. The TCR sequence derives from a man aged 18-30 years with COVID-19, enrolled during active disease. Sequenced: peripheral blood.

The CDR3 loop is CASSHGTANTGELFF. The CDR3 DNA reads as TGTGCCAGCAGCCATGGGACAGCGAACACCGGGGAGCTGTTTTTT. The rearrangement joins TRBV7-9 to TRBJ2-2; 7 bases map to TRBD1. CDR1 and CDR2 from the germline V gene are SEHNR and FQNEAQ (reference sequence). After removal of 5 bases from V and 0 bases from J, the junction contained 3 bases not matched to a gene. The CDR3 has 15 residues.